Detailed here is one T cell receptor beta chain. This clonotype was found many times. This clone's antigen is unknown. No much larger clone is present one base from it, and per-base qualities are unavailable. Two rounds of multiplex PCR were performed to amplify the TCR beta CDR3 region from genomic DNA. In the first PCR round, primers specific to each TRBV and TRBJ gene were used, and the primer sequences were filed in Chinese patent CN105087789A. Universal primers were used in the second round of PCR. The Roche High Pure PCR Template Preparation Kit was used to extract genomic DNA from frozen PBMCs. Paired-end sequencing with 151 bp reads was performed on the libraries using an Illumina HiSeq 3000. Concerning the study's data processing: Raw reads lacking the multiplex PCR primer sequences were removed with CutAdapt. High-quality paired reads were merged into contigs with PEAR. MiXCR assigned TRB V, D and J gene segments to each contig by aligning to reference sequences. To remove sequencing errors, CDR3 sequences were clustered according to base quality and sequence similarity. Diversity was measured as Shannon entropy normalized by the natural log of productive TCR sequence number. Clonality was computed as one minus the ratio of Shannon entropy to the natural log of the number of unique clonotypes. Progression-free survival cut-offs for repertoire metrics were chosen using the Youden index of ROC curves, with analyses run in R 3.5.3. The raw public reads went through TCRdb reprocessing: fastp at Q25, MiXCR clone calling, in-frame beta chains kept. Each record represents a unique CDR3 protein, reported with the most common genes and DNA among its rows. It is TCRdb's table, rather than the study itself, that gives the V and J calls and clone size. Counted in this sample were tens of thousands of distinct CDR3 sequences; approximately 24% of them appeared once. Around 25% of the sample rests with the top ten.

This sample was taken from a study of prognosis after radiotherapy for stage I lung cancer (TCRdb year 2021). Notes on the research overall: Between April 2018 and early 2019, 20 or so stage I NSCLC patients were enrolled in Nanjing, China. The study took one blood sample before SBRT and one after SBRT from each of 19 patients and sequenced all 40 or so samples. About 20% of the 19 patients developed distant metastases after SBRT, at a median of roughly 7 months; the other 15 showed no significant progression. Roughly 12 patients had adenocarcinoma and several had squamous cell carcinoma as the tumor histology. This study profiled peripheral blood TCR beta repertoires from stage I NSCLC patients before and after stereotactic body radiotherapy and linked the repertoires to distant failure. In every patient, SBRT was given without any concurrent therapy. SBRT was delivered in 3 to 5 fractions with a biologically effective dose of at least 100 Gy, and image-guided IMRT or VMAT was used for delivery. Fourteen of the patients were found to have newly diagnosed primary stage I lung tumors, and four to six were living with oligometastatic NSCLC after surgical resection of the primary tumor. Every patient was regarded as medically inoperable, because of comorbidities in eleven to twelve cases and refusal of surgery in about 7 cases. The cohort comprised around 14 men and more than 5 women with a median age of almost 75 years, ranging from roughly 53 to 95 years.

All patients had node-negative disease on CT and PET/CT, and none had a history of other malignancies or had previously received chemotherapy or radiotherapy. At each of two time points, approximately 5.9 milliliters of peripheral venous blood were collected into EDTA tubes. PBMCs were isolated by Ficoll-Paque Plus density-gradient centrifugation. Right after collection, samples were placed at -80 degrees C and kept there until analysis. The V and J ends are trimmed by 1 base and 11 bases, leaving 16 bases between them. The CDR3 contains 13 residues, cysteine and phenylalanine counted. This entry keeps only the CDR3 DNA: 39 bases, framed from base 1. As encoded in the germline V gene (reference sequence), CDR1 is DFQATT while CDR2 is SNEGSKA. Overall study outcomes, separate from this receptor: Tumor specificity of expanded TCR clones was not determined. TRBV and TRBJ usage frequencies reportedly varied with metastasis status, involving two V genes at baseline and about 10 V and two J genes after SBRT. No adjustment for multiple comparisons was applied to any of the reported P values. After SBRT, the count of unique TCR clones dropped from a median of roughly 9,300 beforehand to about 7,200 afterward (Wilcoxon paired P=0.011). Post-SBRT Shannon entropy and its change from baseline were lower in patients who developed distant metastases; baseline Shannon entropy was not associated with metastases. Limitations of the study included a small cohort and short follow-up, and the study findings need independent validation.

In this chain, TRBV20-1 is recombined with TRBJ2-3, with no confidently assigned D gene. The sequences come from PBMCs, collected before or after stereotactic body radiation therapy (not recorded which). This TCR was sampled from a donor aged 50 or older with non-small cell lung cancer. CDR3 loop: CSARGPWFDGQYF. The DNA sequence reads TGCAGTGCTAGAGGCCCATGGTTCGACGGGCAGTATTTT.